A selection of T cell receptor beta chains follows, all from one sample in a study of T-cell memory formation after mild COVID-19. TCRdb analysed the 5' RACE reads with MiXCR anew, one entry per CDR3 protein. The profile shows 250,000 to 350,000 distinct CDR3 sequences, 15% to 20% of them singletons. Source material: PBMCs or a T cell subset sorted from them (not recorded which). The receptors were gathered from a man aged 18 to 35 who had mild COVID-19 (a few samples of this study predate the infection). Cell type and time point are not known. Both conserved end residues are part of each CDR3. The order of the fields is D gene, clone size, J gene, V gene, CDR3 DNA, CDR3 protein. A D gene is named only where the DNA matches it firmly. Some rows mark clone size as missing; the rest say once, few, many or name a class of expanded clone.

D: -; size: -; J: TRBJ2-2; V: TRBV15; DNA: TGTGCCACCAGCATAGATCGGGGAGTCGGGGAGCTGTTTTTT; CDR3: CATSIDRGVGELFF
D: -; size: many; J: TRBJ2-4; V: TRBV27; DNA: TGTGCCAGCAGTTTACCAGGCGGAAACATTCAGTACTTC; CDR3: CASSLPGGNIQYF
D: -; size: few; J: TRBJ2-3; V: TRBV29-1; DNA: TGCAGCGCTCCCACGGGCTGGGGGTCTGCGACAGATACGCAGTATTTT; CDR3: CSAPTGWGSATDTQYF
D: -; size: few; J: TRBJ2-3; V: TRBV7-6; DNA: TGTGCCAGCAGCTTTCTTCAGGAAAGCACAGATACGCAGTATTTT; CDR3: CASSFLQESTDTQYF
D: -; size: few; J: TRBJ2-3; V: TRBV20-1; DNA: TGCAGTGCTAGACCCCAAAACACAGATACGCAGTATTTT; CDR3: CSARPQNTDTQYF
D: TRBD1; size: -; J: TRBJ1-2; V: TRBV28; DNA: TGTGCCAGCGGATCTCCGGGACAGGGAGGAGGTGGCTATGGCTACACCTTC; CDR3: CASGSPGQGGGGYGYTF
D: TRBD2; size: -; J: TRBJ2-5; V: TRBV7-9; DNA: TGTGCCAGCAGCTTAGCGCTAGCGGGGGGGGAGACCCAGTACTTC; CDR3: CASSLALAGGETQYF
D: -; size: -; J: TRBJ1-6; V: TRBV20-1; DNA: TGCAGTGCTAGACCCCGGGAGGGGCATTCACCCCTCCACTTT; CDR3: CSARPREGHSPLHF
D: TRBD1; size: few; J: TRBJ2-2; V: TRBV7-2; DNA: TGTGCCAGCAGACGGGACAGGGGTACCGGGGAGCTGTTTTTT; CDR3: CASRRDRGTGELFF
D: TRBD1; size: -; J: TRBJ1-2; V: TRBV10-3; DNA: TGTGCCATCAGGGGACAGGGGGCGTCAGGCTACACCTTC; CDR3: CAIRGQGASGYTF
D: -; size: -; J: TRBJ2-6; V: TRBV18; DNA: TGTGCCAGCTCTACTGGACACCCGCTATCCGGGGCCAACGTCCTGACTTTC; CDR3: CASSTGHPLSGANVLTF
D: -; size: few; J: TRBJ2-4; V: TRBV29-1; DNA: TGCAGCGCCCTTGCACTAGCCAAAAACATTCAGTACTTC; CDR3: CSALALAKNIQYF
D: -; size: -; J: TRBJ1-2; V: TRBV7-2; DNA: TGTGCCAGCAGCTTGGAGCCTCAGGGGAGGTATTATGGCTACACCTTC; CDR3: CASSLEPQGRYYGYTF
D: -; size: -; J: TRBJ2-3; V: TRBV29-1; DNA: TGCAGCGTTGAAGATCATGGGTCATTAAGAGATACGCAGTATTTT; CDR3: CSVEDHGSLRDTQYF
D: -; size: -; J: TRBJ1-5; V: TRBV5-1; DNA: TGCGCCAGCAGCTTGGCCCCAGGGAATCAGCCCCAGCATTTT; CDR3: CASSLAPGNQPQHF
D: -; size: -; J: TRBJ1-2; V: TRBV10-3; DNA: TGTGCCATCAGTGAAGGACACCCATTTAACTATGGCTACACCTTC; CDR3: CAISEGHPFNYGYTF
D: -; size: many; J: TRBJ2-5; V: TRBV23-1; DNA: TGCGCCAGCAGTCATCCCCACATTGTGTCGAGCGGACAAGAGACCCAGTACTTC; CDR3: CASSHPHIVSSGQETQYF
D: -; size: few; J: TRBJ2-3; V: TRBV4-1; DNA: TGCGCCAGCAGCGGGGGCGCAGGGGATACGCAGTATTTT; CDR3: CASSGGAGDTQYF
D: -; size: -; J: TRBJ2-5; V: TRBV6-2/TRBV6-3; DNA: TGTGCCAGCAGTTACTCACAGTCAAAGGAGACCCAGTACTTC; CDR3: CASSYSQSKETQYF
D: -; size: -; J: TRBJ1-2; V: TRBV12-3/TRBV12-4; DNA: TGTGCCAGCAGTCCAGACAGCACCTATGGCTACACCTTC; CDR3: CASSPDSTYGYTF
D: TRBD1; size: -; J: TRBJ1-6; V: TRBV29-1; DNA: TGCAGCGTGGGACAGGATAATTCACCCCTCCACTTT; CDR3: CSVGQDNSPLHF
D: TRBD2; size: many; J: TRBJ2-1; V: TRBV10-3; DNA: TGTGCCATCATGGAGCGGGGGATCTCCTACAATGAGCAGTTCTTC; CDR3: CAIMERGISYNEQFF
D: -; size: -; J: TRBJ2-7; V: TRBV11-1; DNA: TGTGCCAGCAGCTTAGAGGATAGCTCGATTTACGAGCAGTACTTC; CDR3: CASSLEDSSIYEQYF
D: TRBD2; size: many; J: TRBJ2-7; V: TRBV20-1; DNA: TGCAGTGCATTGAGCGGGGGCCTGACCTACGAGCAGTACTTC; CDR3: CSALSGGLTYEQYF
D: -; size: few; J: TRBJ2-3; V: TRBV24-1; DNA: TGTGCCACCAGTGCTACCCCGGCAGGAAAATCAGATACGCAGTATTTT; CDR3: CATSATPAGKSDTQYF
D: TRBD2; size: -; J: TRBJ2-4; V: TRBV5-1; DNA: TGCGCCAGCAGCTTTGGGACTAGCGCGATGCTAGCCAAAAACATTCAGTACTTC; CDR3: CASSFGTSAMLAKNIQYF
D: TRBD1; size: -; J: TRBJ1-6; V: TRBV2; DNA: TGTGCCAGCAGTGAAGGACAGGGCCCGTTTCTCCTCCACTTT; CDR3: CASSEGQGPFLLHF
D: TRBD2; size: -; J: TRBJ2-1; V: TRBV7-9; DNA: TGTGCCAGCAGCTCCCCAGCGGGATCCTACAATGAGCAGTTCTTC; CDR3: CASSSPAGSYNEQFF
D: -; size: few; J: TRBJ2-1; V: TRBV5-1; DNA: TGCGCCAGCAGCTTCTGGCAGGGTGATGAAGGTGAGCAGTTCTTC; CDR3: CASSFWQGDEGEQFF
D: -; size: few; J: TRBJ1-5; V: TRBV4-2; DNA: TGTGCCAGCAGCCAAGATACGGGGATCCAGCCCCAGCATTTT; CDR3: CASSQDTGIQPQHF
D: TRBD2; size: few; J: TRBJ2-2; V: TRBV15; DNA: TGTGCCACCAGCAGAGCAGGACTAGCGGGGTTACGAAGCGGGGAGCTGTTTTTT; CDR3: CATSRAGLAGLRSGELFF
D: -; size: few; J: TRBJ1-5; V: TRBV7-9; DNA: TGTGCCAGCAGCTTAGCGTCCGGGGAAGGTCAGCCCCAGCATTTT; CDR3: CASSLASGEGQPQHF
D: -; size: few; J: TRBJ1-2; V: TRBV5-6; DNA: TGTGCCAGCCGCGGGCAGGGGATATCCTATGGCTACACCTTC; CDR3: CASRGQGISYGYTF
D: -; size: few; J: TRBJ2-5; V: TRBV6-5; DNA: TGTGCCAGCAGTCCACAGGGTGGCGAAGAGACCCAGTACTTC; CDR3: CASSPQGGEETQYF
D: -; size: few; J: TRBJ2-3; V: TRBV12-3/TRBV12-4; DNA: TGTGCCAGCAGTTTTGGGTCAGGGGTAGGTGGTACGCAGTATTTT; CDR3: CASSFGSGVGGTQYF
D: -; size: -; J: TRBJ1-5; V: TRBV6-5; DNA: TGTGCCAGCAGTTACAGAGGGCCGGGCGGGCAGCCCCAGCATTTT; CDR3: CASSYRGPGGQPQHF
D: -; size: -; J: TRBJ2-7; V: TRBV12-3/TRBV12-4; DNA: TGTGCCAGCAGTCCCTGGGGGGACAACGAGCAGTACTTC; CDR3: CASSPWGDNEQYF
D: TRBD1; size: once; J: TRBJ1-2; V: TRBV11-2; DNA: TGTGCCAGCAGCAAAAAGCAGGGGGCAAATGGCTACACCTTC; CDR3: CASSKKQGANGYTF
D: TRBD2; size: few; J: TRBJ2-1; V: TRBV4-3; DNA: TGCGCCAGCAGCCAGCCGGGACGACTAGCACACAATGAGCAGTTCTTC; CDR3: CASSQPGRLAHNEQFF
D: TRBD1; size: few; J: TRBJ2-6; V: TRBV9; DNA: TGTGCCAGCAGCGCACAGGGGGACGGGGCCAACGTCCTGACTTTC; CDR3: CASSAQGDGANVLTF
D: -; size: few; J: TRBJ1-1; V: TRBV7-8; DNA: TGTGCCAGCAGCTTAGACACCAACACTGAAGCTTTCTTT; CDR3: CASSLDTNTEAFF
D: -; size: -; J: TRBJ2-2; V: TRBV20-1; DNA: TGCAGTGCTTACAGGGTGGGGGCCGGGGAGCTGTTTTTT; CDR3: CSAYRVGAGELFF
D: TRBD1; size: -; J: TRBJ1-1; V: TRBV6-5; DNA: TGTGCCAGCAGTTATCAACAGGGGTTGAAAACTGAAGCTTTCTTT; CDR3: CASSYQQGLKTEAFF
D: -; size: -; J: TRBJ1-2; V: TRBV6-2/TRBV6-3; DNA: TGTGCCAGCACCCCTTTTGGGGAGGGCGTATACTATGGCTACACCTTC; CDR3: CASTPFGEGVYYGYTF
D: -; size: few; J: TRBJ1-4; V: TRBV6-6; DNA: TGTGCCAGCCACCTGCGTCCCGATGAAAAACTGTTTTTT; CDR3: CASHLRPDEKLFF
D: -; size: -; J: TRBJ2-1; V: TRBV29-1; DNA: TGCAGCGTTGATTTGGGAAAGGGCTACAATGAGCAGTTCTTC; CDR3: CSVDLGKGYNEQFF
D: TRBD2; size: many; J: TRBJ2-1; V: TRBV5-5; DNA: TGTGCCAGCAGCTTGCCTAGCGGGGGGACGGACCGGGGTGAGCAGTTCTTC; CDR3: CASSLPSGGTDRGEQFF
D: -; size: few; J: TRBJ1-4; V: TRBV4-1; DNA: TGCGCCAGCACCAGATTACAGGGTAATGAAAAACTGTTTTTT; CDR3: CASTRLQGNEKLFF
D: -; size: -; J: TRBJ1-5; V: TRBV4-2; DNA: TGTGCCAGCAGCCAAGAGTCTGGGGGTAATCAGCCCCAGCATTTT; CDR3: CASSQESGGNQPQHF
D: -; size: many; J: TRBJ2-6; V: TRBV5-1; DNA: TGCGCCAGCAGCTTGGCGACCGCTGGGGCCAACGTCCTGACTTTC; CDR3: CASSLATAGANVLTF